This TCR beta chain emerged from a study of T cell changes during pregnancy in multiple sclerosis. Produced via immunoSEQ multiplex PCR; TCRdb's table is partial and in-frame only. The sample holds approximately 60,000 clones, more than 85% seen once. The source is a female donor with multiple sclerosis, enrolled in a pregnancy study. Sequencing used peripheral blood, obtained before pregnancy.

CDR3 amino acids: CASHNQPQHF. The DNA for the CDR3 is TGTGCCAGCCACAATCAGCCCCAGCATTTT. This rearrangement joins TRBV6-1 to TRBJ1-5; D remains ambiguous. Germline CDR1 and CDR2: MNHNS and SASEGT. This CDR3 is 10 amino acids long. Trimming took 8 bases from V and 3 from J, leaving 2 bases between them.